The present entry profiles one T cell receptor beta chain with its context. The sample belongs to a study of blood T cell repertoires in COVID-19. Study summary: COVID-19 samples from acute and convalescent phases originated in the United States, Italy and Spain. The cDNA or gDNA used as material had been derived from T cells, B-cell-depleted T cells, or PBMCs.

Enrolment of Seattle patients took place during active infection, and they were followed longitudinally. From germline, CDR1 is LNHDA and CDR2 SQIVND (reference sequence). V was trimmed by 9 bases and J by 2 bases, leaving 14 bases between them. The CDR3 runs to 13 residues. In the authors' methods: Scientists estimated how many nucleated cells there were by amplifying reference gene primers. The assay was immunoSEQ multiplex PCR, and TCRdb's table has in-frame clones only and misses some. V and J calls and clone size come straight from that table; D and trimming were deduced from the DNA. The sample holds approximately 110,000 clones, 80% to 95% seen once.

The sequenced sample was peripheral blood. The sequence was obtained from a man over 45 with COVID-19, enrolled during active disease. The chain employs TRBV19 and TRBJ2-7, with D possibly being TRBD1 (5 bases). The CDR3 here is CASSQGTTYEQYV. As DNA, the CDR3 is TGTGCCAGCAGCCAGGGTACTACCTACGAGCAGTACGTC.